Described below is a single T cell receptor beta chain sequence and its context. These data are taken from a study of control samples from healthy donors and cancer patients. Method: immunoSEQ multiplex PCR; TCRdb's copy keeps in-frame clones and lacks some. The table records around 200,000 clones, roughly 93% of them present only once. Source material: blood. This receptor was identified in a man aged 18 to 35 in good health.

CDR3 sequence: CASSLAGGNTIYF. Written as DNA, the CDR3 is TGTGCCAGCAGCTTAGCCGGTGGAAACACCATATATTTT. The gene calls are TRBV13 and TRBJ1-3; D is unclear. Trimming shortened V by 1 base and J by 3 bases, and 4 bases separated the two germline ends. The CDR3 length is 13 residues. CDR1 is PRHDT, CDR2 FYEKMQ, per germline (reference sequence).